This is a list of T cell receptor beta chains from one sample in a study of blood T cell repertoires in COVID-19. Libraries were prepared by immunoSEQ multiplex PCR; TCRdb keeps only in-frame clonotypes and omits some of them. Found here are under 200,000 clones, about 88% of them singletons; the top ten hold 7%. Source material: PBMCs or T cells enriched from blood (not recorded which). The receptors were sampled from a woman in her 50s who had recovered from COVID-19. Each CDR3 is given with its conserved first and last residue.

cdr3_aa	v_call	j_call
CSAPYYNEQFF	TRBV20-1	TRBJ2-1
CASSLNVGQGEKLFF	TRBV9	TRBJ1-4
CASSSGQGGTDTQYF	TRBV5-4	TRBJ2-3
CASSRGVTEAFF	TRBV6-5	TRBJ1-1
CASSKDVGILSNQPQHF	TRBV21-1	TRBJ1-5
CASSAPVGQPSNQPQHF	TRBV2	TRBJ1-5
CASSFRGQAWVNIQYF	TRBV11-3	TRBJ2-4
CASSSAASGSPYEQYF	TRBV28	TRBJ2-7
CASSILQGENIQYF	TRBV5-4	TRBJ2-4
CASSQDRGSSSGANVLTF	TRBV4-2	TRBJ2-6
CATSRKTGTGRDTQYF	TRBV15	TRBJ2-3
CASSRDRVDGYTF	TRBV28	TRBJ1-2
CASSPTGSGGALHF	TRBV7-9	TRBJ1-6
CASSLLLGETQYF	TRBV11-2	TRBJ2-5
CASSLGTGGKDSYEQYF	TRBV11-2	TRBJ2-7
CASSGRAISTDTQYF	TRBV7-8	TRBJ2-3
CASRLAGTSYNEQFF	TRBV10-2	TRBJ2-1
CAWSVNRGMAKNIQYF	TRBV30	TRBJ2-4
CASSPGGYEQYF	TRBV5-1	TRBJ2-7
CASSELAGGQDTQYF	TRBV25-1	TRBJ2-3
CASRRWGGRAYEQYF	TRBV5-4	TRBJ2-7
CATFGGGYTF	TRBV6-5	TRBJ1-2
CASSHVAEETQYF	TRBV21-1	TRBJ2-5
CASSKETGADTQYF	TRBV6-4	TRBJ2-3
CASSPSGRALVHEQFF	TRBV6-2/TRBV6-3	TRBJ2-1
CASSPGGDRAPQPQHF	TRBV11-3	TRBJ1-5
CASSTGVGTEAFF	TRBV28	TRBJ1-1
CASRQGNYGYTF	TRBV19	TRBJ1-2
CASSLAFQGNTEAFF	TRBV5-1	TRBJ1-1
CASSESPAQGLF	TRBV2	TRBJ1-4
CASSKCRNTRRSQETQYF	TRBV21-1	TRBJ2-5
CAWNQRATEAFF	TRBV30	TRBJ1-1
CATSRAGTSDTDTQYF	TRBV24-1	TRBJ2-3
CSATTGGEKLFF	TRBV29-1	TRBJ1-4
CASRPGTVSQETQYF	TRBV5-1	TRBJ2-5
CASSLSGTSFRLF	TRBV12-3/TRBV12-4	TRBJ2-1
CASRDRQGGSYEQYF	TRBV7-8	TRBJ2-7
CASSYSRGFEQYF	TRBV6-5	TRBJ2-7
CASSAQGTSGRVGPDTQYF	TRBV9	TRBJ2-3
CASIPPGGPGPQHF	TRBV28	TRBJ1-5
CASSVEQGKETQYF	TRBV9	TRBJ2-5
CASAPGTATYEQYF	TRBV12-5	TRBJ2-7
CATSRYSGAPSTDTQYF	TRBV15	TRBJ2-3
CAWSEQGRGNTIYF	TRBV30	TRBJ1-3
CASSEATSGRYGYEQYF	TRBV6-1	TRBJ2-7
CASSPPAPNYGYTF	TRBV18	TRBJ1-2
CASSPQGADTGELFF	TRBV19	TRBJ2-2
CASSSSRDRGLTPLHF	TRBV27	TRBJ1-6
CASSERGLGQVITEAFF	TRBV6-1	TRBJ1-1
CASSRDATGPLYTF	TRBV7-8	TRBJ1-2
CASSPAGRDYEQYF	TRBV28	TRBJ2-7
CASSLRGREEDTQYF	TRBV5-1	TRBJ2-3